Below, one TCR beta chain is given with its context. Its antigen remains undetermined. No base quality values were provided; no much bigger clone lies one nucleotide off. The data derive from a study of T cells in Graves' hyperthyroidism and ophthalmopathy (dated by TCRdb to between 2017 and 2020). About the full investigation: To identify TCR V-J signatures that set the groups apart, the researchers used a discovery cohort of more than 95 patients, made up of 40 to 45 with Graves' ophthalmopathy and 55 to 65 with stable Graves' hyperthyroidism. Thyroid tissue and blood T-cell repertoires from six Graves' hyperthyroidism patients were also compared in the study. The roughly 94 discovery patients were randomly split 7:3 into training and test sets. Prospective prediction of ophthalmopathy was tested in an independent validation cohort of fewer than 20 hyperthyroidism patients and roughly 16 patients who later progressed to ophthalmopathy. TCR Vbeta CDR3 sequencing of approximately 140 peripheral blood samples (under 45 ophthalmopathy, under 80 hyperthyroidism and some 17 progressor patients) is reported in the paper. Once sampling was done, hyperthyroidism patients were given methimazole at a starting dose of 30 mg daily, whereas ophthalmopathy patients were given high-dose intravenous methylprednisolone. General conclusions and limits of the study: In validation, the model predicted progression to ophthalmopathy a median of 6.5 months before onset, with roughly 71% sensitivity and 72.22% specificity. Blood samples also contained most of the expanded thyroid clonotypes (frequency above 0.001), which suggests that blood repertoires may reflect thyroid immune responses. Sample size was not statistically predetermined, and investigators were not blinded to group allocation. A 13 V-J signature model separated ophthalmopathy from stable hyperthyroidism, with approximately 86% sensitivity and 81.08% specificity in cross-validation and 80%/75% in testing.

Reading from cysteine to phenylalanine, the CDR3 counts 14 amino acids. The DNA shown is the 42-base CDR3, in frame from base 1. CDR1 is given as SGHTA and CDR2 as FQGNSA, both from the germline V gene. Trimming removed 6 bases from V and 2 bases from J, leaving 12 bases between the germline ends. Amplification of TCR beta CDR3 regions was carried out from RNA transcripts. For the first round of RT-PCR on the TCR CDR3, the HTBI primer set was used together with the Qiagen OneStep RT-PCR kit. Libraries were constructed in a second round of multiplex PCR, after which size selection and purification were performed. Sequencing of the libraries was done on an Illumina HiSeq2000 using paired-end 100 bp reads. In the source study's methods: Raw data were processed with SOAPnuke, discarding reads with adapters, uncalled bases, mean Phred below 15, or no exact constant-primer or identifier match. COPE v1.2.5 was used to merge high-quality paired reads, and clonotypes were defined as unique nucleotide sequences. MiTCR v1.1 was used to align clonotypes to the IMGT TRBV, TRBD and TRBJ reference segments. Only V-J combinations with frequency above 0.0001, covering 99% to 99.2% of repertoires, were analysed. The TCS score was defined as F50 (clonal expansion) divided by E x V (chaos), with BLOSUM62-based TCRdist calculated between CDR3 peptides within each V-J. Welch's t-statistics and random forest reduced approximately 520 V-J features to under 15, which were used in a naive Bayes classifier (R e1071). The similarity between thyroid and blood repertoires was quantified using the Morisita-Horn index. TCRdb trimmed the raw reads at Q25, called clones with MiXCR and kept productive beta chains. CDR3 protein sequences are deduplicated, and each keeps its most common genes and DNA. For this entry, the V and J calls and clone size follow TCRdb and not the study's own pipeline. This sample gives more than 550,000 distinct CDR3 sequences in total; about 45% of them show up just once. In total, the top ten clones hold under 8.5% of the sample.

The study excluded patients with uncontrolled infections, other autoimmune diseases, pregnancy or lactation. Diagnoses relied on clinical symptoms, serum thyroxine and TRAb, thyroid ultrasound and orbital computed tomography. Total RNA was extracted using Trizol reagent, and RNA quality was assessed on an Agilent 2100 Bioanalyzer. The clonotype was recovered from an adult man with Graves' disease, either hyperthyroidism or ophthalmopathy (not recorded which). Source material: peripheral blood or thyroid tissue (not recorded which). The chain is made from TRBV7-2 and TRBJ2-3; the D gene is possibly TRBD1 or TRBD2, with 6 bases matching each. The DNA reads as follows: TGTGCCAGCAGAAGGAGGGGGGACACAGATACGCAGTATTTT. It is translated as CASRRRGDTDTQYF. Reference TRBV7-2 and TRBJ2-3 genes cover what lies past the CDR3, so the full variable domain is GAGVSQSPSNKVTEKGKDVELRCDPISGHTALYWYRQSLGQGLEFLIYFQGNSAPDKSGLPSDRFSAERTGGSVSTLTIQRTQQEDSAVYLCASRRRGDTDTQYFGPGTRLTVL.